These 18 T cell receptor beta chains originate from one sample sequenced in a study of T-cell reconstitution after alpha-beta-depleted transplantation in children. This sample's TCRbeta library carried unique molecular identifier barcodes. TCRdb fed the PCR reads into MiXCR, producing one record per CDR3 protein. The sample includes a few hundred thousand distinct CDR3 sequences, 13% of them seen just once. The sample was PBMCs, mostly from graft donor cells, taken 360 days after TCRalphabeta/CD19-depleted stem cell transplant. Every receptor here comes from a male patient between 5 and 17 years old who had a stem cell transplant for acute myeloid leukemia, so the T cells may come from the graft donor.

This clonotype was seen a handful of times. The V gene is TRBV3-1, the J gene TRBJ2-7; D remains unclear. V lost 0 bases to trimming and J lost 7 bases, with 28 bases between them. This CDR3 contains 19 residues. Germline lookup yields CDR1 LGHDT and CDR2 YNNKEL (reference sequence). Here the CDR3 reads CASSQDPPWWNPNRWEQYF. CDR3 in DNA: TGTGCCAGCAGCCAAGATCCCCCGTGGTGGAACCCGAACCGTTGGGAGCAGTACTTC.

The table lists this clonotype with a few counts. The chain carries TRBV7-2 and TRBJ1-2; 7 nucleotides match TRBD1. V shed 5 bases, J shed 4 bases, and the junction held 13 bases outside the gene matches. CDR1 is SGHTA and CDR2 is FQGNSA in the germline V gene. This CDR3 has 16 amino acids. The chain's CDR3 is CASSVTTGDRAYGYTF. The CDR3 nucleotides are TGTGCCAGCAGCGTAACAACAGGGGATCGGGCCTATGGCTACACCTTC.

The table lists this clonotype with many counts. The rearrangement joins TRBV4-3 to TRBJ2-7; 10 bases fit TRBD1. V lost 0 bases to trimming and J lost 3 bases; unmatched junction nucleotides: 2. Germline values: CDR1 LGHNA, CDR2 YSLEER. The CDR3 spans 15 residues. The CDR3 DNA reads as TGCGCCAGCAGCCAAGATGACAGGGGGCTCTACGAGCAGTACTTC. Translated, it gives CASSQDDRGLYEQYF.

This clonotype was found a few times. The chain joins TRBV12-3 or TRBV12-4 to TRBJ1-2; D is unresolved. This CDR3 is built from 15 residues. Trimming cost V 1 base and J 3 bases, with 12 bases left between them. The CDR3 loop reads CASSLGVVGDYGYTF. The CDR3 nucleotides are TGTGCCAGCAGTTTAGGAGTCGTCGGGGACTATGGCTACACCTTC.

This clonotype was recorded at least ten times. The V and J genes are TRBV6-5 and TRBJ2-7; D is unresolved. The germline V gene has CDR1 MNHEY and CDR2 SVGAGI. The CDR3 spans 11 residues. The V end was cut by 7 bases, the J end by 7 bases, with 11 bases between. In DNA, the CDR3 is TGTGCCAGCACCTCTCTAGGTGAGCAGTACTTC. Its translation is CASTSLGEQYF.

This clonotype was seen more than once but under ten times. The gene calls are TRBV6-1 and TRBJ2-3; D is possibly TRBD2 (5 bases). V was shortened by 6 bases and J by 2 bases, with 12 bases between the two germline ends. This CDR3 spans 14 amino acids. Per germline, CDR1 MNHNS and CDR2 SASEGT. The CDR3 is CASRIDYYTDTQYF. The CDR3, as DNA: TGTGCCAGCAGAATCGACTATTACACAGATACGCAGTATTTT.

This clonotype was picked up a small number of times. This rearrangement joins TRBV21-1 to TRBJ2-7; TRBD2, the D gene given by the table, was not confirmed from the DNA. TRBV21-1 is a pseudogene segment. The CDR3 is 16 residues long. The CDR3 coding sequence is TGTGCCAGCAGCAGCCGTCTCGCGGGAGAATGTTGGGAGCAGTACTTC. The encoded protein is CASSSRLAGECWEQYF.

In its sample, this clonotype was seen many times. This chain uses TRBV11-2 with TRBJ2-5; 8 bases line up with TRBD2. V was pared by 9 bases and J by 1 base, with 16 bases of the junction left unmatched. Looked up from germline, CDR1 is SGHAT and CDR2 is FQNNGV. There are 17 residues in the CDR3. DNA for the CDR3: TGTGCCAGTCTTGACCCGTTTGTGGCGGGAGGCCAAGAGACCCAGTACTTC. This codes for CASLDPFVAGGQETQYF.

This chain joins TRBV7-8 and TRBJ2-5; TRBD1 or TRBD2 may be the D gene (6 bases each). Trimming took off 5 bases at V and 4 bases at J, with 14 bases between the two ends. This CDR3 comprises 14 residues. Germline loops: CDR1 SGHVS, CDR2 FQNEAQ. This CDR3 is CASSEVGGGETQYF. The CDR3 DNA reads TGTGCCAGCAGCGAGGTTGGAGGGGGAGAGACCCAGTACTTC.

The chain has TRBV6-2 or TRBV6-3 and TRBJ2-1; D unresolved. Germline values: CDR1 MNHEY, CDR2 SVGEGT. The CDR3 has 14 residues. The germline V and J ends were trimmed by 7 bases and 2 bases, with 12 bases remaining between them. CDR3 nucleotides: TGTGCCAGCATATTGAGCGCGGCCTACAATGAGCAGTTCTTC. Translating it yields CASILSAAYNEQFF.

The rearrangement links TRBV4-1 to TRBJ2-7; 14 bases are shared with TRBD2. CDR3 length: 20 amino acids. Germline V gene lookup returns CDR1 MGHRA and CDR2 YSYEKL. V gave up 0 bases and J gave up 4 bases; unmatched junction bases: 14. CDR3 loop: CASSQDDPTSGRAQAYEQYF. As DNA, the CDR3 is TGCGCCAGCAGCCAAGATGACCCGACTAGCGGGAGGGCCCAGGCATACGAGCAGTACTTC.

This clonotype was seen a few times. The chain uses TRBV28 and TRBJ2-7, with D maybe TRBD1 (5 bases). The V and J ends lost 1 base and 0 bases respectively, with 13 bases between them. The CDR3 has 16 residues. Per the germline V gene, CDR1 is MDHEN and CDR2 is SYDVKM. CDR3 coding DNA: TGTGCCAGCAGTTTATATATTTCGGACAACTCCTACGAGCAGTACTTC. Translating it yields CASSLYISDNSYEQYF.

This clonotype was seen repeatedly, ten times or more. The chain uses TRBV28 and TRBJ2-5, with D possibly matching TRBD2 (5 bases). Germline loops: CDR1 MDHEN, CDR2 SYDVKM. CDR3 length: 15 residues. V dropped 6 bases and J dropped 1 base, with 15 bases sitting between them. Here the CDR3 reads CASSPLLAPQETQYF. The CDR3 bases are TGTGCCAGCAGCCCCCTTTTAGCGCCCCAAGAGACCCAGTACTTC.

This clonotype was counted between two and nine times. The chain recombines TRBV4-1 with TRBJ2-1; D remains ambiguous. V lost 1 base to trimming and J lost 12 bases, with 1 base between them. Germline V gene sequence: CDR1 MGHRA, CDR2 YSYEKL. The CDR3 consists of 9 residues. CDR3 amino acids: CASSQGQFF. CDR3 DNA: TGCGCCAGCAGCCAAGGGCAGTTCTTC.

This clonotype was counted between two and nine times. This rearrangement joins TRBV5-1 to TRBJ2-7, with 10 bases that match TRBD2. From germline, CDR1 is SGHRS and CDR2 YFSETQ. After removal of 0 bases from V and 3 bases from J, the junction contained 3 bases not matched to a gene. This CDR3 is 15 amino acids long. CDR3: CASSLVRTSGYEQYF. The DNA for the CDR3 is TGCGCCAGCAGCTTGGTTCGGACTAGCGGCTACGAGCAGTACTTC.

This clonotype was picked up many times. The gene calls are TRBV29-1 and TRBJ1-1, with TRBD1 identical over 10 bases. CDR1 is SQVTM, CDR2 ANQGSEA, per germline. There are 14 residues in the CDR3. Unmatched junction bases numbered 8, after V lost 5 bases and J lost 5 bases. CDR3 in amino acids: CSVLTGGAGTEAFF. The CDR3 DNA is TGCAGCGTTCTGACAGGGGGCGCGGGGACTGAAGCTTTCTTT.

The rearrangement links TRBV15 to TRBJ2-7, with no clear D. V lost 0 bases to trimming and J lost 0 bases, with 12 bases between them. Per germline, CDR1 LNHNV and CDR2 YYDKDF (reference sequence). CDR3 length equals 16 residues. CDR3: CATSRDGIVSSYEQYF. For the CDR3, the DNA is TGTGCCACCAGCAGAGATGGCATCGTTAGCTCCTACGAGCAGTACTTC.

The J gene is TRBJ2-1, the V gene TRBV29-1; 10 nucleotides agree with TRBD2. The trim removed 5 bases at V and 7 bases at J, leaving 14 bases unmatched. CDR1 and CDR2 from the germline V gene are SQVTM and ANQGSEA. This CDR3 is built from 16 residues. CDR3 nucleotides: TGCAGCGTTCAACACCGTCTAGCGGGAGAACGTAATGAGCAGTTCTTC. Translating gives CSVQHRLAGERNEQFF.